This T cell receptor (beta chain) was recorded in a study of cytomegalovirus exposure and HLA in healthy donors. A remark on this clone: Its matching antigen is unknown.

At collection, donors were nominally healthy, but unrecorded immune exposures were probable. General study points: Other equally common chains were less clonally expanded than HLA-associated TCR beta chains, a later analysis showed. It emerged from a later analysis that several of the most significant clusters appeared to be linked to common viral pathogens. As a later analysis showed, a missense DCLRE1C variant was linked to trimming of TCR beta V- and J-genes.

This PCR relied on a set of 60 Vbeta primers and 13 Jbeta primers. Clones were sequenced by immunoSEQ multiplex PCR, and TCRdb holds only the in-frame ones, with some missing. Here the sample spans some 100,000 clones, roughly three quarters being singletons. The CDR3 is 15 residues long. CDR1 MNHNY and CDR2 SVGAGI come from the germline V gene (reference sequence). The V gene end was trimmed by 6 bases and the J gene end by 7 bases; junction bases not matched to a gene: 12. The receptor comes from a female donor in good health and CMV-seropositive. What was sequenced was PBMCs. This chain connects TRBV6-6 to TRBJ1-5; 7 nucleotides align to TRBD1. CDR3 nucleotide sequence: TGTGCCAGCAGCCTTACAGGGGAAGGGAGCCAGCCCCAGCATTTT. Translation: CASSLTGEGSQPQHF.